This passage covers 27 T cell receptor beta chains from one sample sequenced in a study of T cell changes during pregnancy in multiple sclerosis (dated by TCRdb to the late 2010s). The library was produced with the immunoSEQ multiplex PCR assay. TCRdb obtained this table from immuneACCESS and retained in-frame rearrangements with V and J assigned. These tables miss some clones; where compared with another copy, unresolved V genes account for less than half of the shortfall, and the remainder is unexplained. A total of 85,000 to 100,000 clones appear in this sample, approximately 92% of them only once. Clones ranked in the top ten supply roughly 3% of the sample. This specimen was peripheral blood, taken in the first trimester of pregnancy. Every receptor here comes from a female donor with multiple sclerosis, enrolled in a pregnancy study.

This chain connects TRBV27 to TRBJ1-2; D not resolved. Germline V gene data show CDR1 as MNHEY and CDR2 as SMNVEV (reference sequence). There are 14 residues in the CDR3. V was cut by 3 bases and J by 4 bases, with 12 bases left in between. CDR3 DNA sequence: TGTGCCAGCAGTTTGCGCGGTGGTGGCTATGGCTACACCTTC. The encoded protein is CASSLRGGGYGYTF.

The chain links TRBV27 to TRBJ2-1, with 14 bases aligning to TRBD2. Germline assignment: CDR1 MNHEY and CDR2 SMNVEV (reference sequence). The CDR3 runs 18 residues. V shed 9 bases, J shed 7 bases, and the junction held 17 bases outside the gene matches. CDR3 sequence (DNA): TGTGCCAGTCGGACGACTAGCGGGAGGGCCGGGACATCTAATGAGCAGTTCTTC. Amino acids: CASRTTSGRAGTSNEQFF.

This chain connects TRBV25-1 to TRBJ2-2; TRBD1 agrees at 8 bases. V lost 2 bases, J lost 7 bases, and 12 bases stayed unmatched. The CDR3 runs to 17 residues. Per germline, CDR1 MGHDK and CDR2 SYGVNS. The CDR3 DNA reads TGTGCCAGCAGTGAAATTCCAGGGGGCTTGGGAAACGGGGAGCTGTTTTTT. Translated, it gives CASSEIPGGLGNGELFF.

V is TRBV7-6 and J is TRBJ2-2; weak D call: TRBD2 (5 bases). The CDR3 runs 15 residues. Trimming left V 1 base short and J 6 bases short, with 12 bases between. From germline, CDR1 is SGHVS and CDR2 FNYEAQ. CDR3 amino acids: CASSLGSAGAGELFF. CDR3 DNA sequence: TGTGCCAGCAGCTTAGGATCGGCCGGGGCCGGGGAGCTGTTTTTT.

The V call is TRBV4-3, the J call TRBJ2-3; D might be TRBD2 (6 bases). Germline V gene data show CDR1 as LGHNA and CDR2 as YSLEER. The germline V and J ends were trimmed by 1 base and 1 base, with 9 bases remaining between them. The CDR3 runs 15 residues. The DNA of the CDR3 is TGCGCCAGCAGCCAAGCCGGAGGGGGCACAGATACGCAGTATTTT. Translating it yields CASSQAGGGTDTQYF.

A note on this clone: One end of the junction fails to match germline, which may point to a read error. The chain has TRBV27 and TRBJ1-2; 8 bases align to TRBD1. From germline, CDR1 is MNHEY and CDR2 SMNVEV (reference sequence). This CDR3 contains 13 residues. DNA for the CDR3: TGTGCCAGCAGTCCGCAGGGGGCCCGCAAATTCCTTTTC. Residues: CASSPQGARKFLF.

The rearrangement uses TRBV27 and TRBJ2-5; a possible D gene is TRBD1 (6 bases). This CDR3 is built from 15 residues. Trimming took 8 bases from V and 4 from J, leaving 20 bases between them. Germline-derived CDR1 and CDR2 are MNHEY and SMNVEV (reference sequence). The CDR3 loop is CASGPTGYRTETQYF. The CDR3, as DNA: TGTGCCAGCGGCCCAACAGGGTATCGGACAGAGACCCAGTACTTC.

This clone has just one count. The V and J genes are TRBV7-2 and TRBJ2-7; D possibly corresponds to TRBD2 (6 bases). The CDR3 has 14 residues. V lost 8 bases and J lost 1, with 15 bases in between. Germline V lookup: CDR1 SGHTA, CDR2 FQGNSA. The CDR3 coding sequence is TGTGCCAGCTCGGTCGGGGAGGTTTCCTACGAGCAGTACTTC. Its translation is CASSVGEVSYEQYF.

The chain links TRBV6-1 to TRBJ2-5, with a weak D call TRBD2 (6 bases). CDR3 length equals 14 residues. The V gene's germline CDR1 is MNHNS and CDR2 SASEGT. V dropped 1 base and J dropped 2 bases, with 8 bases sitting between them. DNA for the CDR3: TGTGCCAGCAGTGAAGGGAGGGATCAAGAGACCCAGTACTTC. Amino acid sequence: CASSEGRDQETQYF.

The sample holds one count of this clone. CDR3 in DNA: TGTGCCAGTAGTACGACAGGAGGCCCGGGGCAGCCCCAGCATTTT. This codes for CASSTTGGPGQPQHF. The chain couples TRBV19 to TRBJ1-5, with D maybe TRBD1 (6 bases). The CDR3 has 15 residues. Germline CDR1 reads LNHDA; CDR2 reads SQIVND (reference sequence). V was shortened by 4 bases and J by 7 bases, with 17 bases between the two germline ends.

The gene calls are TRBV28 and TRBJ1-1; no definite D call. The V gene's germline CDR1 is MDHEN and CDR2 SYDVKM. The CDR3 is 13 residues long. Between the trimmed V and J ends, which lost 2 bases and 6 bases, there was a span of 10 bases. CDR3 in DNA: TGTGCCAGCAGTTTAGGCAGTCCCCCTGAAGCTTTCTTT. Translated, it gives CASSLGSPPEAFF.

The chain uses TRBV6-1 and TRBJ1-3; 7 nucleotides agree with TRBD1. Germline values: CDR1 MNHNS, CDR2 SASEGT. The V gene end was trimmed by 6 bases and the J gene end by 0 bases; junction bases not matched to a gene: 5. The CDR3 extends over 15 amino acids. CDR3 sequence reads: CASREQGSSGNTIYF. Written as DNA, the CDR3 is TGTGCCAGCAGGGAACAGGGGAGCTCTGGAAACACCATATATTTT.

The V call is TRBV27, the J call TRBJ1-1; TRBD1 aligns across 7 bases. CDR1 and CDR2 from the germline V gene are MNHEY and SMNVEV (reference sequence). The ends lost 5 bases at V and 3 bases at J; junction bases unmatched: 3. This CDR3 contains 13 residues. The CDR3 region has the DNA TGTGCCAGCAGTCTTCAGGGGGACACTGAAGCTTTCTTT. Its protein is CASSLQGDTEAFF.

The chain's CDR3 is CASREGQGASKLFF. CDR3 nucleotide sequence: TGTGCCAGCAGGGAGGGACAGGGGGCATCGAAACTGTTTTTT. The V gene is TRBV6-5, the J gene TRBJ1-4; 12 nucleotides align to TRBD1. Germline assignment: CDR1 MNHEY and CDR2 SVGAGI. V lost 6 bases to trimming and J lost 11 bases; unmatched junction nucleotides: 7. The CDR3 sequence is 14 residues long.

V and J are TRBV11-2 and TRBJ2-3; TRBD1 might be the D (6 bases). With 6 bases removed from V and 6 bases from J, the gap between germline ends came to 10 bases. This CDR3 is 12 amino acids long. Germline V gene lookup returns CDR1 SGHAT and CDR2 FQNNGV. The CDR3 region is CASRLGADTQYF. The CDR3 nucleotides read TGTGCCAGCAGGTTGGGGGCCGATACGCAGTATTTT.

The gene calls are TRBV7-2 and TRBJ1-4; D not certain. Germline V gene lookup returns CDR1 SGHTA and CDR2 FQGNSA. V was trimmed by 5 bases and J by 4 bases, leaving 8 bases between them. The CDR3 runs 13 residues. The DNA of the CDR3 is TGTGCCAGCAGCGAACAGTTTAATGAAAAACTGTTTTTT. This translates into CASSEQFNEKLFF.

This chain's CDR3 is CASREGGDYEQYF. Here the CDR3 DNA reads TGTGCCAGCAGGGAGGGAGGCGACTACGAGCAGTACTTC. V and J are TRBV28 and TRBJ2-7, with D possibly TRBD2 on 6 matching bases. V lost 6 bases, J lost 3 bases, and 12 bases lay in between. The CDR3 consists of 13 residues. CDR1 and CDR2 from the germline V gene are MDHEN and SYDVKM.

This clone was seen a few times. This rearrangement joins TRBV15 to TRBJ2-3; no clear D. Germline V lookup: CDR1 LNHNV, CDR2 YYDKDF (reference sequence). This CDR3 has 14 amino acids. Trimming left V 0 bases short and J 4 bases short, with 8 bases between. CDR3 DNA: TGTGCCACCAGCAGAGATAAGGCGGCAGATACGCAGTATTTT. This gives the protein CATSRDKAADTQYF.

The J gene is TRBJ2-2, the V gene TRBV2; perhaps TRBD1 as D (5 bases). V lost 7 bases and J 3 bases, leaving 9 bases between the germline ends. The CDR3 length is 13 residues. The germline V gene encodes CDR1 SNHLY and CDR2 FYNNEI. The CDR3 coding sequence is TGTGCCAGCACTCAGGGTTACACCGGGGAGCTGTTTTTT. Translating it yields CASTQGYTGELFF.

The V and J genes are TRBV9 and TRBJ2-7, with a tentative D call TRBD2 (6 bases). V was trimmed by 0 bases and J by 7 bases, leaving 17 bases between them. There are 15 residues in the CDR3. Germline lookup yields CDR1 SGDLS and CDR2 YYNGEE. CDR3 sequence: CASSVATAGLVEQYF. As DNA, the CDR3 is TGTGCCAGCAGCGTAGCTACGGCGGGATTGGTTGAGCAGTACTTC. The full variable domain, its missing parts supplied by reference TRBV9 and TRBJ2-7, is DSGVTQTPKHLITATGQRVTLRCSPRSGDLSVYWYQQSLDQGLQFLIQYYNGEERAKGNILERFSAQQFPDLHSELNLSSLELGDSALYFCASSVATAGLVEQYFGPGTRLTVT.

This chain uses TRBV7-2 with TRBJ2-7; 12 bases fit TRBD2. Germline V gene sequence: CDR1 SGHTA, CDR2 FQGNSA. Trimming removed 1 base from V and 4 bases from J; junction bases left unmatched: 5. CDR3 length: 16 amino acids. In DNA form, the CDR3 reads TGTGCCAGCAGCTTAGATAGGACTAGCGGGATATACGAGCAGTACTTC. Translated, it gives CASSLDRTSGIYEQYF.

The rearrangement uses TRBV28 and TRBJ2-7; no firm D call. Deletions cut 5 bases from V and 4 bases from J, with 12 bases between. CDR3 length equals 13 residues. The germline CDR1 and CDR2 sequences are MDHEN and SYDVKM. The CDR3 coding sequence is TGTGCCAGCAGTGCCCCGGGTCGGTACGAGCAGTACTTC. It encodes CASSAPGRYEQYF. Full variable domain (remainder filled in from reference TRBV28 and TRBJ2-7): DVKVTQSSRYLVKRTGEKVFLECVQDMDHENMFWYRQDPGLGLRLIYFSYDVKMKEKGDIPEGYSVSREKKERFSLILESASTNQTSMYLCASSAPGRYEQYFGPGTRLTVT.

This clone was recorded once. The chain uses TRBV5-4 and TRBJ2-7; the match to TRBD2 covers 12 bases. J lost 6 bases, V lost 0 bases, and 7 bases had no gene match. The CDR3 is 16 residues long. CDR1 and CDR2 (germline): SGHNT, YYREEE (reference sequence). The DNA for the CDR3 is TGTGCCAGCAGCTTGGAGGTCGGACTAGCGGGAAGCGAGCAGTACTTC. Its protein is CASSLEVGLAGSEQYF.

The chain carries TRBV2 and TRBJ1-1; no reliable D call. CDR1 is SNHLY, CDR2 FYNNEI, per germline. V was shortened by 1 base and J by 3 bases, with 15 bases between the two germline ends. There are 16 residues in the CDR3. The CDR3 loop is CASSEERVKEDTEAFF. The CDR3 nucleotides are TGTGCCAGCAGTGAAGAACGGGTCAAGGAGGACACTGAAGCTTTCTTT.

This clone was seen just once. The CDR3 protein is CASSPRTGSETQYF. The CDR3 bases are TGTGCCAGCAGCCCACGGACAGGGAGCGAGACCCAGTACTTC. The V call is TRBV7-9, the J call TRBJ2-5; 8 bases agree with TRBD1. J was trimmed by 5 bases and V by 5 bases; bases with no gene match: 7. CDR1 and CDR2 from the germline V gene are SEHNR and FQNEAQ (reference sequence). The CDR3 sequence is 14 residues long.

This clone appeared once. The CDR3 region is CARSLVGGYNEQFF. CDR3 sequence (DNA): TGTGCCAGAAGCTTGGTGGGGGGCTACAATGAGCAGTTCTTC. The gene calls are TRBV5-3 and TRBJ2-1; D is possibly TRBD2 (6 bases). TRBV5-3 is sorted into the ORF group, with uncertain function. This CDR3 is built from 14 residues. The V end lost 0 bases, the J end lost 3 bases, and 7 bases lay between the germline ends.

The chain combines TRBV28 with TRBJ2-2; perhaps TRBD2 as D (6 bases). Germline V CDR1 and CDR2: MDHEN, SYDVKM. V was shortened by 4 bases and J by 4 bases, with 10 bases between the two germline ends. The CDR3 loop spans 14 amino acids. CDR3 bases: TGTGCCAGCAGTTCGGAGGGACGCACCGGGGAGCTGTTTTTT. Translation gives CASSSEGRTGELFF.